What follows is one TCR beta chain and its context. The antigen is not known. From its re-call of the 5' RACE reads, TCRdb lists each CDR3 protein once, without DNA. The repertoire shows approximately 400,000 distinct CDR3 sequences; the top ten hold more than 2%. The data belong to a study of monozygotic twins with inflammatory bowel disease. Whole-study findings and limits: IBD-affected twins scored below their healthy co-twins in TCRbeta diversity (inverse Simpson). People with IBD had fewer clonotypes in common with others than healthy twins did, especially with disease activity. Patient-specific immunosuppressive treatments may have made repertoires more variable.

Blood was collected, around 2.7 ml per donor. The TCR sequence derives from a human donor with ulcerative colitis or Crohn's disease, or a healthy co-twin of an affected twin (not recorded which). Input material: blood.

The CDR3 protein is CASSEAQGATDTQYF. The chain couples TRBV6-1 to TRBJ2-3; with no DNA, the TCRdb D assignment of TRBD1 cannot be verified. This CDR3 is 15 amino acids long. Germline CDR1 MNHNS, CDR2 SASEGT.